The rows below give T cell receptor beta chains drawn from one sample of a study of early T cells in non-severe SARS-CoV-2 infection. TCRdb recomputed calls from the 5' RACE reads with MiXCR, one row per CDR3 protein. Here the sample spans roughly 99,000 distinct CDR3 sequences, over 9.5% being singletons. The source was whole blood, collected at baseline. These TCRs come from an adult who was a healthcare worker with PCR-confirmed SARS-CoV-2 infection or an uninfected control (not recorded which). The CDR3 runs from the conserved cysteine through the conserved F or W. Each record gives: D gene, V gene, clone size, J gene, CDR3 DNA, CDR3 protein. The D gene is left open where the match is weak. Rows give clone size only sometimes, using once, few, many, or a class for an expanded clone.

.	TRBV5-4	.	TRBJ2-3	TGTGCCAGCAGCTTTGAAACTAGCACAGATACGCAGTATTTT	CASSFETSTDTQYF
.	TRBV11-2	few	TRBJ2-2	TGTGCCAGCAGCCCCCGGCGGGGTTCGGTCACCGGGGAGCTGTTTTTT	CASSPRRGSVTGELFF
.	TRBV7-2	.	TRBJ2-1	TGTGCCAGCAGCTTAGGAACTAGCACATTTAGTGAGCAGTTCTTC	CASSLGTSTFSEQFF
.	TRBV3-1	.	TRBJ2-3	TGTGCCAGCAGCCAGAGCCCGGGACTTCTAACCACAGATACGCAGTATTTT	CASSQSPGLLTTDTQYF
.	TRBV12-3/TRBV12-4	many	TRBJ1-5	TGTGCCAGCAGCTCCCGTCAGCCCCAGCATTTT	CASSSRQPQHF
TRBD2	TRBV3-1	.	TRBJ2-3	TGTGCCAGCAGCCAAACCGAGCGGGGCGGGGGACTAGGAGATACGCAGTATTTT	CASSQTERGGGLGDTQYF
.	TRBV30	.	TRBJ2-1	TGTGCCTGGAGTGCCGGGACGCGTGACAATGAGCAGTTCTTC	CAWSAGTRDNEQFF
.	TRBV5-6	many	TRBJ1-5	TGTGCCAGCAGCTTGGGAGCGGGGCCGAATCAGCCCCAGCATTTT	CASSLGAGPNQPQHF
.	TRBV11-3	.	TRBJ2-1	TGTGCCAGCAGATCAAAGATGGCTGGGTACAATGAGCAGTTCTTC	CASRSKMAGYNEQFF
.	TRBV11-2	.	TRBJ2-7	TGTGCCAGCAGCCTTGTGCAGGGTGTCGACGAGCAGTACTTC	CASSLVQGVDEQYF
TRBD2	TRBV29-1	.	TRBJ2-7	TGCAGCGTTGCCCATTTGGGACTAGCATCATACGAGCAGTACTTC	CSVAHLGLASYEQYF
TRBD1	TRBV25-1	.	TRBJ1-4	TGTGCCAGCAGTGAACCTGAGGGGGCGTTAAATGAAAAACTGTTTTTT	CASSEPEGALNEKLFF
TRBD1	TRBV6-1	many	TRBJ1-1	TGTGCCAGCAGTGAAGCGGGGCAGGGGGTGGAGGCTTTCTTT	CASSEAGQGVEAFF
.	TRBV7-9	.	TRBJ2-7	TGTGCCAGCAGCCTTCCCCCCTCAGGGCGGAACGAGCAGTACTTC	CASSLPPSGRNEQYF
.	TRBV13	many	TRBJ1-4	TGTGCCAGCAGCTTAGAAGGGGATGGGCCAACTAATGAAAAACTGTTTTTT	CASSLEGDGPTNEKLFF
.	TRBV20-1	many	TRBJ2-3	TGCAGTGCCCGCAGGGAAGGAACAGATACGCAGTATTTT	CSARREGTDTQYF
.	TRBV20-1	.	TRBJ2-3	TGCAGTGCTAGATTTAGCACAGATACGCAGTATTTT	CSARFSTDTQYF
.	TRBV11-2	few	TRBJ1-1	TGTGCCAGCAGAAGACTGCTTCTTCCCGATATGAACACTGAAGCTTTCTTT	CASRRLLLPDMNTEAFF
.	TRBV21-1	.	TRBJ1-4	TGTGCCAGCAGCAAAGAAGCGGCAGATCAGGATCAACTAATGAAAAAACTGTTTTTT	CASSKEAADQDQLMKKLFF
TRBD1	TRBV12-3/TRBV12-4	.	TRBJ1-3	TGTGCCAGCAGCCGGGGGACAGGCTCTGGAAACACCATATATTTT	CASSRGTGSGNTIYF
.	TRBV12-3/TRBV12-4	few	TRBJ2-3	TGTGCCAGCAGTTTAGCACTTCCGCGCACAGATACGCAGTATTTT	CASSLALPRTDTQYF
.	TRBV30	many	TRBJ2-5	TGTGCCTGGAGCGGGACAAAGCTAGAGACCCAGTACTTC	CAWSGTKLETQYF
.	TRBV9	.	TRBJ2-2	TGTGCCAGCAGCGTAGCCAACCTGAACACCGGGGAGCTGTTTTTT	CASSVANLNTGELFF
.	TRBV29-1	few	TRBJ2-3	TGCAGCGGACAGACCACAGATACGCAGTATTTT	CSGQTTDTQYF
TRBD2	TRBV12-3/TRBV12-4	few	TRBJ2-1	TGTGCCAGCAGACCGACTAGCGGGAGCTCCTACAATGAGCAGTTCTTC	CASRPTSGSSYNEQFF
.	TRBV10-3	.	TRBJ2-1	TGTGCCATCAGCTACCTAGTGGGGAGTGGGGGAAACAATGAGCAGTTCTTC	CAISYLVGSGGNNEQFF
TRBD1	TRBV6-5	.	TRBJ1-6	TGTGCCAGCAGAAACAGGGGGTCAGGCTCACCCCTCCACTTT	CASRNRGSGSPLHF
.	TRBV7-9	many	TRBJ2-3	TGTGCCAGCAGCTTACGGAGGGAAACCTACACAGATACGCAGTATTTT	CASSLRRETYTDTQYF
TRBD2	TRBV7-9	few	TRBJ2-3	TGTGCCAGCAGCGCTAATAGCGGGGGAAGCACAGATACGCAGTATTTT	CASSANSGGSTDTQYF
.	TRBV12-5	.	TRBJ2-1	TGTGCTAGTGGACACGACACCGACAAGCAGTTCTTC	CASGHDTDKQFF
.	TRBV12-3/TRBV12-4	few	TRBJ2-2	TGTGCCAGCAGTTACCTAGCGACAACCGGGGAGCTGTTTTTT	CASSYLATTGELFF
.	TRBV4-1	.	TRBJ2-3	TGCGCCAGCAGCCAGGGCAGTGAAGATACGCAGTATTTT	CASSQGSEDTQYF
.	TRBV30	many	TRBJ2-5	TGTGCCTGGAGTGGTGTAGGGGTGGAGACCCAGTACTTC	CAWSGVGVETQYF
.	TRBV7-9	few	TRBJ2-1	TGTGCCAGCAGCTTAGTAAGTCCCATACCTGGAGAGCAGTTCTTC	CASSLVSPIPGEQFF
TRBD2	TRBV11-2	few	TRBJ2-5	TGTGCCAGCAGCTATACTAGCGTACAAGAGACCCAGTACTTC	CASSYTSVQETQYF
.	TRBV20-1	.	TRBJ2-2	TGCAGTGCTAGAGATCCCGGCGGGGAGCTGTTTTTT	CSARDPGGELFF
.	TRBV7-9	.	TRBJ1-1	TGTGCCAGCAGTTGGGTGGGGTCCACTGAAGCTTTCTTT	CASSWVGSTEAFF
.	TRBV7-2	.	TRBJ1-3	TGTGCCAGCAGCTTAGCGAAGGCCCAGGGGTTCGGTGGAAACACCATATATTTT	CASSLAKAQGFGGNTIYF